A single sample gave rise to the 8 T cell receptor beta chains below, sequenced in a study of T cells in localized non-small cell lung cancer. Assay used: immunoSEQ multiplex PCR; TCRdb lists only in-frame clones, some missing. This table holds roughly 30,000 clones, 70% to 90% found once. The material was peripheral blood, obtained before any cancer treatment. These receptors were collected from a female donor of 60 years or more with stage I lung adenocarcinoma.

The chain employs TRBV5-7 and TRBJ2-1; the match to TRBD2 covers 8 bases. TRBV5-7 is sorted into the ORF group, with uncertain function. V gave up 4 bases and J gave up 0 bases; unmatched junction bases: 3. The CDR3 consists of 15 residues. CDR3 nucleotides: TGTGCCAGCAGCATTAGCGGGAACTCCTACAATGAGCAGTTCTTC. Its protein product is CASSISGNSYNEQFF.

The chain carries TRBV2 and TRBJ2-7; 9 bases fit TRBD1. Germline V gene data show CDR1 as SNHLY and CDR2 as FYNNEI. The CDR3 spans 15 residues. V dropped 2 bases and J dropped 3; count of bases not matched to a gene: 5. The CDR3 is CASSELGDRVYEQYF. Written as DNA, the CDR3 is TGTGCCAGCAGTGAATTGGGGGACAGGGTCTACGAGCAGTACTTC.

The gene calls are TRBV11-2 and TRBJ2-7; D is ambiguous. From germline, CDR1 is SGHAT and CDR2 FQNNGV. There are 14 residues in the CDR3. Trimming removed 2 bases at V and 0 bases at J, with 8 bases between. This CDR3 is CASSLLATSYEQYF. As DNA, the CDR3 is TGTGCCAGCAGCTTATTGGCAACCTCCTACGAGCAGTACTTC.

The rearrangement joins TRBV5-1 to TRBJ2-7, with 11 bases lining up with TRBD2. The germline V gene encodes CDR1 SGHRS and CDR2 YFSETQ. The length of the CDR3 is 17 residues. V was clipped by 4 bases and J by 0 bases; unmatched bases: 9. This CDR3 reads CASSPRTSGLLSYEQYF. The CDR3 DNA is TGCGCCAGCAGCCCGAGGACTAGCGGGTTACTCTCCTACGAGCAGTACTTC.

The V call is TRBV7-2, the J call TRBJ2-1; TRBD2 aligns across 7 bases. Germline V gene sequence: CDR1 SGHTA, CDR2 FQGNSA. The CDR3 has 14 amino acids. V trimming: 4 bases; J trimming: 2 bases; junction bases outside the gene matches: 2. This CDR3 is CASSWAGAYNEQFF. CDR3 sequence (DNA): TGTGCCAGCAGCTGGGCGGGGGCCTACAATGAGCAGTTCTTC.

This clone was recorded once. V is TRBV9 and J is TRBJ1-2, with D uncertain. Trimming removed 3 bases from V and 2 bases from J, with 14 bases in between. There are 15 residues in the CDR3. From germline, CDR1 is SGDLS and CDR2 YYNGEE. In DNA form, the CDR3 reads TGTGCCAGCAGCGCCGATTCCCAGGCCAACTATGGCTACACCTTC. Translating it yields CASSADSQANYGYTF.

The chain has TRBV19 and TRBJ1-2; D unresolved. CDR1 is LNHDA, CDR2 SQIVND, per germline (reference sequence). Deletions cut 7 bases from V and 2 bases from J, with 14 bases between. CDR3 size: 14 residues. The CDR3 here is CASNQAGANYGYTF. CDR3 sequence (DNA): TGTGCCAGTAACCAAGCGGGCGCAAACTATGGCTACACCTTC.

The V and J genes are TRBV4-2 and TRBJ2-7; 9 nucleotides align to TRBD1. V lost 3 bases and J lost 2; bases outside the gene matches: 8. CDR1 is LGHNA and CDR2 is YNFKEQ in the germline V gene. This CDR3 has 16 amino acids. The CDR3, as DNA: TGTGCCAGCAGCCATACAGGGGGCAGCCTTCCCTACGAGCAGTACTTC. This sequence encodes CASSHTGGSLPYEQYF.